This T cell receptor (beta chain) was sequenced for a study of tissue T cells after allogeneic stem cell transplantation. On this clone: Its antigen is unidentified. Genes and germline come from the mouse. The CDR3 end is not reached by the read, which stops 1 residue before it; the germline J gene fills it in.

Findings of the study overall: Which tissue TCRs were alloreactive or antigen-specific was not determined. Some clones might be persisting host cells. Across patients, clones rarely overlapped, yet motif clusters were shared tissue-specifically. Within patients, tissue anatomy strongly shaped TCR repertoire composition. Only a limited share of tissue TCRs appeared in blood or spleen.

Generated by immunoSEQ multiplex PCR, the TCRdb table keeps only in-frame clones and is missing some. The sample consists of under 400 clones, nearly 50% of them appearing once. Deletions cut 3 bases from V and 5 bases from J, with 7 bases between. The CDR3 is made up of 13 amino acids. The germline CDR1 and CDR2 sequences are LGHNA and YNLKQL (reference sequence). This TCR derives from a female BALB/c mouse in good health. Strain MHC haplotype: H2-d. Input material: skin. V and J are TRBV5 and TRBJ2-2; D is tentatively TRBD1 or TRBD2 (5 bases each). CDR3 DNA (partial): TGTGCCAGCAGCCAGGGACGGACCGGGCAGCTCTAC. This encodes CASSQGRTGQLY. The whole CDR3 sequence reads CASSQGRTGQLYF.